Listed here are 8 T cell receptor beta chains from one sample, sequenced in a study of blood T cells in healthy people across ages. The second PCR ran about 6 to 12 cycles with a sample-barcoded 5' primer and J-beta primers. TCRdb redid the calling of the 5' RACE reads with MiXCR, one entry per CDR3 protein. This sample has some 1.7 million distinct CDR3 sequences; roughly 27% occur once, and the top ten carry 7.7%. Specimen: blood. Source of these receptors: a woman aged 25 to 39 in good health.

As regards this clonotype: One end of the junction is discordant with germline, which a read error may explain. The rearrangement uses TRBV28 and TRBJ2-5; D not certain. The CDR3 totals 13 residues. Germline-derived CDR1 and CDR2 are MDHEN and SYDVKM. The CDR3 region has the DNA TGTGCCAGCAGTTCCCTCGACCAGGAGACCCAGTACTTC. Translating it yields CASSSLDQETQYF.

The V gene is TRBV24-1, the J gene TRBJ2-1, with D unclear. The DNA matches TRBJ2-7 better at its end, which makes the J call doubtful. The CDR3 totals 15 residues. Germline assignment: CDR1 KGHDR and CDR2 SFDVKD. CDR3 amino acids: CATSERGGYINEQYF. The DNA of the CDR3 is TGTGCCACCAGTGAACGCGGTGGTTACATCAATGAGCAGTACTTC.

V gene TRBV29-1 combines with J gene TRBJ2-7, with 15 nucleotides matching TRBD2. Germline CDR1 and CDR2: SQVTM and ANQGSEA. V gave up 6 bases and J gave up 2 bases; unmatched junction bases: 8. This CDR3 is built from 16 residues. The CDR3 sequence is CSVEGLAGGTTYEQYF. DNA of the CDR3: TGCAGCGTGGAGGGACTAGCGGGAGGAACCACCTACGAGCAGTACTTC.

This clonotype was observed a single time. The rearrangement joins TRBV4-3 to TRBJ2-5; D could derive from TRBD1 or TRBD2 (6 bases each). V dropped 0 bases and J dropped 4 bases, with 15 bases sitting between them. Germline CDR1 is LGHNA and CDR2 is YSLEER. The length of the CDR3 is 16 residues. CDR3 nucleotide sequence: TGCGCCAGCAGCCAAGATCTGGGGGGCGAATTAGAGACCCAGTACTTC. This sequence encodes CASSQDLGGELETQYF.

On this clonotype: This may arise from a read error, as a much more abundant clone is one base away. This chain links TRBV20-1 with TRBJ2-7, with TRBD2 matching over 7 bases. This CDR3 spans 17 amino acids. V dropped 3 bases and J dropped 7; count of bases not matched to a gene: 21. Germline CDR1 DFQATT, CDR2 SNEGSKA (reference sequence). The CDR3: CSARGVTSGKGHNEQYF. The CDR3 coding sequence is TGCAGTGCTAGGGGGGTTACAAGCGGGAAAGGACACAATGAGCAGTACTTC.

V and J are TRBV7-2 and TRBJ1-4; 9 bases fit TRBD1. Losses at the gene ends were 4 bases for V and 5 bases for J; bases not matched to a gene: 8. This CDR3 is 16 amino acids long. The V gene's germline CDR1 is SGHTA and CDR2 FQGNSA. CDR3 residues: CASSWSGTGSNEKLFF. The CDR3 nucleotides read TGTGCCAGCAGCTGGTCTGGGACAGGGTCCAATGAAAAACTGTTTTTT.

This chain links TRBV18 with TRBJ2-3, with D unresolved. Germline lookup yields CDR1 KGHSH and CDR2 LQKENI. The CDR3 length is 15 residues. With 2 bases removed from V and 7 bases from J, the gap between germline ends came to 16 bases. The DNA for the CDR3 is TGTGCCAGCTCACCAGCAATTACTTCCCCCTATACGCAGTATTTT. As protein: CASSPAITSPYTQYF.

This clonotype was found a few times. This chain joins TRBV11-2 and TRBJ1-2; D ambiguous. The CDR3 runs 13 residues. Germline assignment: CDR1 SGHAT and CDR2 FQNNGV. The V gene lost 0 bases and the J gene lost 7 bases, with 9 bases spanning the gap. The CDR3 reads CASSLDVVTGYTF. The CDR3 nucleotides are TGTGCCAGCAGCTTAGATGTCGTAACTGGCTACACCTTC.